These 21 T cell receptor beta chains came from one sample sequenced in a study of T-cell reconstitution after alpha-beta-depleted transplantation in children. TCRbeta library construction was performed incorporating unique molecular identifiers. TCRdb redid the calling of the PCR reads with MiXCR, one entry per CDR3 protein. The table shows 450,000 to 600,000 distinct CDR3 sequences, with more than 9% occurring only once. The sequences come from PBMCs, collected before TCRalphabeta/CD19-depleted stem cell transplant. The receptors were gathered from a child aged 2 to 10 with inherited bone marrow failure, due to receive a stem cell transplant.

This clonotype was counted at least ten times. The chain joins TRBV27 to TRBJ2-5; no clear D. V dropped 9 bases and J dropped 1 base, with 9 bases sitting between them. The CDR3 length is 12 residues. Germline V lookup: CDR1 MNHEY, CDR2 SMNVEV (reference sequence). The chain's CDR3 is CASTISQETQYF. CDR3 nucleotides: TGTGCCAGTACAATTTCCCAAGAGACCCAGTACTTC.

In DNA, the CDR3 is TGCAGTGCTAGAAGGGACAGGGTCTTCTACGAGCAGTACTTC. Its translation is CSARRDRVFYEQYF. The chain recombines TRBV20-1 with TRBJ2-7; 9 bases fit TRBD1. The CDR3 has 14 residues. V lost 2 bases, J lost 3 bases, and 5 bases stayed unmatched. Germline loops: CDR1 DFQATT, CDR2 SNEGSKA (reference sequence).

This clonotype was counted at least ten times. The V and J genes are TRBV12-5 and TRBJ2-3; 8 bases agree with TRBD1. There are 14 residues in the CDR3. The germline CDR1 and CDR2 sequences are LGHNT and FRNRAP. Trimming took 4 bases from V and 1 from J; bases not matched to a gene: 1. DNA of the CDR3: TGTGCTAGTGGTTCGGGACAGGGCACAGATACGCAGTATTTT. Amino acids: CASGSGQGTDTQYF. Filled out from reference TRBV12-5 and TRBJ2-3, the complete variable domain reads DARVTQTPRHKVTEMGQEVTMRCQPILGHNTVFWYRQTMMQGLELLAYFRNRAPLDDSGMPKDRFSAEMPDATLATLKIQPSEPRDSAVYFCASGSGQGTDTQYFGPGTRLTVL.

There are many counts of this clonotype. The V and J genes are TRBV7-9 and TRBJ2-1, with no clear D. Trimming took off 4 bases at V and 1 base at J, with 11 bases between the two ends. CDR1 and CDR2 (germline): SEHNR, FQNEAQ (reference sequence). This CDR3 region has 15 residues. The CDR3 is CASSWVEGSYNEQFF. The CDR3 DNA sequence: TGTGCCAGCAGCTGGGTCGAAGGGTCCTACAATGAGCAGTTCTTC.

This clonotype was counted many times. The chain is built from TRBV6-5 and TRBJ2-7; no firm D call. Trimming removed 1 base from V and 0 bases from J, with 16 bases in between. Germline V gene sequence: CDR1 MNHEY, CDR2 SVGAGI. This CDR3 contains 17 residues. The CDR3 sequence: CASSYFNYAEDSYEQYF. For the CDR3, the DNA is TGTGCCAGCAGTTACTTCAACTACGCAGAGGACTCCTACGAGCAGTACTTC.

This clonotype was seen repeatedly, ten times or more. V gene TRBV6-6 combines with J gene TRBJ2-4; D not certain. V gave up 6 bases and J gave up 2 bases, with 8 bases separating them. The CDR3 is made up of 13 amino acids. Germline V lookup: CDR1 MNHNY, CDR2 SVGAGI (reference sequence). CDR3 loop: CASSGATKNIQYF. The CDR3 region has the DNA TGTGCCAGCAGCGGTGCAACCAAAAACATTCAGTACTTC.

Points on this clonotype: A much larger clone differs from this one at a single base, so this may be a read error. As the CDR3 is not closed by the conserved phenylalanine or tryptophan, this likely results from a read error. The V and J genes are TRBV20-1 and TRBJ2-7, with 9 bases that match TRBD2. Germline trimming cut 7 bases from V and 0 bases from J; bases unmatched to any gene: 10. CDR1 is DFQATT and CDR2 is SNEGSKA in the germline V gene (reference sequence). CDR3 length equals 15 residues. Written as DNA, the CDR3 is TGCAGTGGGGCGGACCGGACTAGCGCCTCCTACGAGCAGTACCTC. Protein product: CSGADRTSASYEQYL.

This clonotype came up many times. CDR3 sequence: CSARDQGRPQHF. DNA for the CDR3: TGCAGTGCTAGAGATCAGGGGCGGCCCCAGCATTTT. The chain uses TRBV20-1 and TRBJ1-5, with D possibly matching TRBD1 (6 bases). Germline values: CDR1 DFQATT, CDR2 SNEGSKA (reference sequence). The CDR3 has 12 residues. V was cut by 0 bases and J by 9 bases, with 9 bases left in between.

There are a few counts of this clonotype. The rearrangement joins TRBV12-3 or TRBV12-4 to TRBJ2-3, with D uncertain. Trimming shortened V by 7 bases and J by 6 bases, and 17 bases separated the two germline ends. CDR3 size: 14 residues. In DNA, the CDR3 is TGTGCCAGCACCCAGCTGGCCGACGGCGATACGCAGTATTTT. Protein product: CASTQLADGDTQYF.

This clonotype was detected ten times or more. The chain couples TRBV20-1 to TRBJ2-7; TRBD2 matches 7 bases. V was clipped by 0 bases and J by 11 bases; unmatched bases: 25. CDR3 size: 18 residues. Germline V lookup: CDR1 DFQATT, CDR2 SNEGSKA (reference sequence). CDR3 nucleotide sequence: TGCAGTGCTAGAGATCTGTATTTCGACCGGGCTAGCGCCGCGGGGGAGTACTTC. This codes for CSARDLYFDRASAAGEYF.

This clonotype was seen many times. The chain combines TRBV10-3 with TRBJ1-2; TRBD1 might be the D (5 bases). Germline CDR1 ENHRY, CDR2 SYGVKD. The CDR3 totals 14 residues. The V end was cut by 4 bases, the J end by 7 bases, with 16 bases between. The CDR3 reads CAISAREGSSGYTF. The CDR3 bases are TGTGCCATCAGTGCCAGGGAAGGGTCATCTGGCTACACCTTC.

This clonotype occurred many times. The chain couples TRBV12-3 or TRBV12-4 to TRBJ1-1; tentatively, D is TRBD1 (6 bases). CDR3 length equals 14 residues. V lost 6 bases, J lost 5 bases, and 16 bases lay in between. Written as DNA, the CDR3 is TGTGCCAGCAGAACTGACAGGACGTCGACTGAAGCTTTCTTT. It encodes CASRTDRTSTEAFF.

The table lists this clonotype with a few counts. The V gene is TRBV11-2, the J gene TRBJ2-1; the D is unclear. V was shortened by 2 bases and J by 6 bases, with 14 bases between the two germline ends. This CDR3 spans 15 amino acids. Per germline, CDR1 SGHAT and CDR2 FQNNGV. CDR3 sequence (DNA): TGTGCCAGCAGCTTAATGTCGGTCTCCGGCAATGAGCAGTTCTTC. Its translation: CASSLMSVSGNEQFF.

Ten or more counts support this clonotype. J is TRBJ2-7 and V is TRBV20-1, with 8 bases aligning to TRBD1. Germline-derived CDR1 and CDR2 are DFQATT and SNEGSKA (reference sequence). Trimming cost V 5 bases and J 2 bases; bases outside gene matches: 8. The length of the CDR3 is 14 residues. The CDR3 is CSAPTGARTYEQYF. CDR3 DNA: TGCAGTGCTCCGACAGGGGCTAGAACCTACGAGCAGTACTTC.

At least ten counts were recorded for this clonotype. The CDR3 sequence: CASGASGSLFNEQFF. The DNA for the CDR3 is TGTGCCAGCGGGGCCAGCGGGAGTCTCTTCAATGAGCAGTTCTTC. V and J are TRBV25-1 and TRBJ2-1; 8 bases are a match to TRBD2. J lost 6 bases, V lost 8 bases, and 12 bases had no gene match. This CDR3 has 15 amino acids. CDR1 is MGHDK, CDR2 SYGVNS, per germline.

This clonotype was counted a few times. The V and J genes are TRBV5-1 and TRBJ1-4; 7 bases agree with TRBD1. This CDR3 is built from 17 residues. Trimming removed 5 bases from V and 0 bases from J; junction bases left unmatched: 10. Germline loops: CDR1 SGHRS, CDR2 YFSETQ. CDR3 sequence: CASRTGTALATNEKLFF. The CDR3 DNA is TGCGCCAGCAGAACCGGGACAGCGTTAGCAACTAATGAAAAACTGTTTTTT. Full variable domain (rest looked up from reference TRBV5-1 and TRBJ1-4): KAGVTQTPRYLIKTRGQQVTLSCSPISGHRSVSWYQQTPGQGLQFLFEYFSETQRNKGNFPGRFSGRQFSNSRSEMNVSTLELGDSALYLCASRTGTALATNEKLFFGSGTQLSVL.

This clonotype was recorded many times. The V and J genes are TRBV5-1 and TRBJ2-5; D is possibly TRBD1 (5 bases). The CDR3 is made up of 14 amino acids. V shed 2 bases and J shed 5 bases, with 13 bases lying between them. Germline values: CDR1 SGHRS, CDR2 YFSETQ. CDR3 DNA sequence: TGCGCCAGCAGCTTTCTGGGATACAGGGAGACCCAGTACTTC. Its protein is CASSFLGYRETQYF.

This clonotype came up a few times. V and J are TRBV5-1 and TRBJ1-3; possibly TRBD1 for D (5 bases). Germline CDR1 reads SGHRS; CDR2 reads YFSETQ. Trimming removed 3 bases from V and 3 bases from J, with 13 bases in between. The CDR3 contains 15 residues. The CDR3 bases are TGCGCCAGCAGCTCCCCGGGGGACCATGGAAACACCATATATTTT. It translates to CASSSPGDHGNTIYF.

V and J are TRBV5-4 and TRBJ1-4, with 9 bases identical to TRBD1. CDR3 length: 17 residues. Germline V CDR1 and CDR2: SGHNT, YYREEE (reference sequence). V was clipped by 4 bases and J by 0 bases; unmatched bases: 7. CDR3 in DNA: TGTGCCAGCAGCGGGACAGGGCCCCATGCAACTAATGAAAAACTGTTTTTT. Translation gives CASSGTGPHATNEKLFF.

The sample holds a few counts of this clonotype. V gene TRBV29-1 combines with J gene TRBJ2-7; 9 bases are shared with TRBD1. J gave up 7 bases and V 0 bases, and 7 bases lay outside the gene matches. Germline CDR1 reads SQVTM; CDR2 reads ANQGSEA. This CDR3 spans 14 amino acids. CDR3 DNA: TGCAGCGTTGAAGACCCGGGACAGGGAGGGGAGCAGTACTTC. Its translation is CSVEDPGQGGEQYF.

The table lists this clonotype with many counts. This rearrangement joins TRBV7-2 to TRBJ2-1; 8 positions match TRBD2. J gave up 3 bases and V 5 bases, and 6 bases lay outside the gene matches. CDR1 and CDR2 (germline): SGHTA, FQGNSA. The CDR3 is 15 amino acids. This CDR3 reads CASSPIGGVYNEQFF. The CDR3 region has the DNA TGTGCCAGCAGCCCCATCGGGGGGGTCTACAATGAGCAGTTCTTC. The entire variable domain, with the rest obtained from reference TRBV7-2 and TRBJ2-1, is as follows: GAGVSQSPSNKVTEKGKDVELRCDPISGHTALYWYRQSLGQGLEFLIYFQGNSAPDKSGLPSDRFSAERTGGSVSTLTIQRTQQEDSAVYLCASSPIGGVYNEQFFGPGTRLTVL.